Sequencing of this T cell receptor (beta chain) was carried out in a study of blood T cell repertoires in COVID-19. Study-level information: Donors in the United States, Italy and Spain gave samples during acute or convalescent COVID-19. Sample material is recorded as cDNA or gDNA derived from T cells, B-cell-depleted T cells, or PBMCs.

Trimming pared 3 bases from V and 3 bases from J, leaving 8 bases between. Germline CDR1 LNHDA, CDR2 SQIVND (reference sequence). This CDR3 is built from 13 residues. In the authors' workflow: How many nucleated cells were present was estimated from reference gene primer amplification. The repertoire was sequenced with immunoSEQ multiplex PCR; TCRdb's copy has only in-frame clones and lacks some. The V and J calls and clone size are taken from that table; D and trimming were inferred from the DNA. This table has about 200,000 clones, over 75% appearing once. The TCR comes from a man in his fifties or sixties with COVID-19, enrolled during active disease. The sequenced sample consisted of peripheral blood. The chain joins TRBV19 to TRBJ1-1, with D unresolved. The CDR3 region has the DNA TGTGCCAGTAGTATCGGGTGGGACACTGAAGCTTTCTTT. Translated, it gives CASSIGWDTEAFF.